These 19 T cell receptor beta chains were all obtained from the same sample, sequenced in a study of T cell responses to AZD1222 COVID-19 vaccine. The method was immunoSEQ multiplex PCR; TCRdb's version includes in-frame clones alone and lacks a portion of them. The sample shows 250,000 to 300,000 clones, 85% to 95% of them seen only once. Sequencing used peripheral blood, obtained 28 days after the second AZD1222 dose. The receptors originated from an adult who received the AZD1222 COVID-19 vaccine.

Remarks on this clone: Relative to the germline gene, one junction end is altered; a read error may explain this. The CDR3 nucleotides are TGTGCCCGGAGTAATGGCGGAGGGGCTGGCTACACCTTC. As protein: CARSNGGGAGYTF. The chain recombines TRBV30 with TRBJ1-2; TRBD1 is a possible D gene (5 bases). CDR1 is GTSNPN, CDR2 SVGIG, per germline (reference sequence). The CDR3 covers 13 residues.

The chain uses TRBV28 and TRBJ2-7, with TRBD2 matching over 16 bases. Trimming took 8 bases from V and 4 from J; bases not matched to a gene: 2. Per the germline V gene, CDR1 is MDHEN and CDR2 is SYDVKM. CDR3 length equals 14 residues. Here the CDR3 reads CASWGLAGGYEQYF. CDR3 in DNA: TGTGCCAGCTGGGGACTAGCGGGAGGGTACGAGCAGTACTTC.

V is TRBV4-3 and J is TRBJ2-1; D perhaps matches TRBD2 (6 bases). The CDR3 has 15 residues. Deletions cut 0 bases from V and 7 bases from J, with 13 bases between. Per germline, CDR1 LGHNA and CDR2 YSLEER. In DNA, the CDR3 is TGCGCCAGCAGCCAAGAGGGCCCCGGAGGGAATGAGCAGTTCTTC. As protein: CASSQEGPGGNEQFF.

This chain joins TRBV7-6 and TRBJ1-2, with 7 bases aligning to TRBD1. Trimming cost V 5 bases and J 1 base; bases outside gene matches: 7. CDR3 length: 15 amino acids. Germline-derived CDR1 and CDR2 are SGHVS and FNYEAQ. This chain's CDR3 is CASSPGAGGNYGYTF. The CDR3, as DNA: TGTGCCAGCAGCCCGGGGGCAGGGGGTAACTATGGCTACACCTTC. The full variable domain, completed using reference TRBV7-6 and TRBJ1-2, is GAGVSQSPRYKVTKRGQDVALRCDPISGHVSLYWYRQALGQGPEFLTYFNYEAQQDKSGLPNDRFSAERPEGSISTLTIQRTEQRDSAMYRCASSPGAGGNYGYTFGSGTRLTVV.

This chain uses TRBV6-5 with TRBJ1-1; TRBD1 matches at 8 bases. V shed 2 bases and J 4 bases; nucleotides not matched to a gene: 3. Germline V gives CDR1 MNHEY, CDR2 SVGAGI. There are 14 residues in the CDR3. The CDR3 sequence: CASSYRGQGTEAFF. In nucleotides, the CDR3 is TGTGCCAGCAGTTACCGTGGACAGGGCACTGAAGCTTTCTTT.

The rearrangement links TRBV11-2 to TRBJ2-1; 8 bases agree with TRBD2. The ends lost 1 base at V and 8 bases at J; junction bases unmatched: 10. The germline CDR1 and CDR2 sequences are SGHAT and FQNNGV. The CDR3 runs 16 residues. The CDR3 bases are TGTGCCAGCAGCTTAGGGACCGGGAGGGCCAAGGATGAGCAGTTCTTC. Protein: CASSLGTGRAKDEQFF.

This rearrangement joins TRBV5-6 to TRBJ1-4; no definite D call. Germline CDR1 SGHDT, CDR2 YYEEEE. V was shortened by 2 bases and J by 11 bases, with 10 bases between the two germline ends. CDR3 length equals 12 residues. In DNA form, the CDR3 reads TGTGCCAGCAGCTTAGCCGCCGGGAAACTGTTTTTT. Protein product: CASSLAAGKLFF. The full variable domain, rest sourced from reference TRBV5-6 and TRBJ1-4, is DAGVTQSPTHLIKTRGQQVTLRCSPKSGHDTVSWYQQALGQGPQFIFQYYEEEERQRGNFPDRFSGHQFPNYSSELNVNALLLGDSALYLCASSLAAGKLFFGSGTQLSVL.

The V and J genes are TRBV28 and TRBJ2-7; D is tentatively TRBD1 or TRBD2 (7 bases each). Trimming removed 6 bases at V and 6 bases at J, with 15 bases between. The CDR3 is 13 amino acids. The germline CDR1 and CDR2 sequences are MDHEN and SYDVKM. CDR3 bases: TGTGCCAGCAGGGCTCCAGGGGGGGGCGAGCAGTACTTC. Protein product: CASRAPGGGEQYF.

The chain employs TRBV7-8 and TRBJ1-4; D call uncertain. The germline gives CDR1 SGHVS, CDR2 FQNEAQ. V shed 8 bases and J shed 5 bases, with 15 bases lying between them. CDR3 length: 14 residues. CDR3 amino acids: CASSPARVNEKLFF. The CDR3, as DNA: TGTGCCAGCTCGCCAGCGCGGGTAAATGAAAAACTGTTTTTT.

The rearrangement joins TRBV3-1 (or the pseudogene TRBV3-2) to TRBJ1-1, with D tentatively TRBD1 (5 bases). V dropped 1 base and J dropped 4 bases, with 10 bases sitting between them. The CDR3 is made up of 14 amino acids. Germline values: CDR1 LGHDT, CDR2 YNNKEL (reference sequence). DNA of the CDR3: TGTGCCAGCAGCCAAGCAGGGTCAGGCACTGAAGCTTTCTTT. Residues: CASSQAGSGTEAFF.

The chain carries TRBV3-1 (or the pseudogene TRBV3-2) and TRBJ2-3, with D perhaps matching TRBD2 (6 bases). The CDR3 totals 12 residues. Germline V gives CDR1 LGHDT, CDR2 YNNKEL (reference sequence). Trimming took off 4 bases at V and 4 bases at J, with 6 bases between the two ends. CDR3 region: CASSPGADTQYF. The CDR3 DNA follows: TGTGCCAGCAGCCCGGGGGCAGATACGCAGTATTTT.

The chain has TRBV5-4 and TRBJ1-2; 9 bases match TRBD1. CDR3 length equals 13 residues. Germline-derived CDR1 and CDR2 are SGHNT and YYREEE (reference sequence). V lost 3 bases to trimming and J lost 4 bases; unmatched junction nucleotides: 1. The CDR3 sequence is CASSSTGGYGYTF. Here the CDR3 DNA reads TGTGCCAGCAGCTCGACAGGGGGCTATGGCTACACCTTC.

The genes are TRBV6-2 or TRBV6-3 and TRBJ2-7; TRBD2 matches 7 bases. V dropped 6 bases and J dropped 2; count of bases not matched to a gene: 1. Germline V gene lookup returns CDR1 MNHEY and CDR2 SVGEGT. The CDR3 consists of 12 residues. Here the CDR3 reads CASSGLAYEQYF. In DNA form, the CDR3 reads TGTGCCAGCAGCGGACTAGCCTACGAGCAGTACTTC.

The chain joins TRBV2 to TRBJ2-7; D gene uncertain. V lost 7 bases, J lost 5 bases, and 12 bases lay in between. CDR1 is SNHLY, CDR2 FYNNEI, per germline. The CDR3 has 12 residues. The CDR3 loop is CASKRALNEQYF. In nucleotides, the CDR3 is TGTGCCAGCAAAAGGGCGCTGAACGAGCAGTACTTC.

The chain employs TRBV21-1 and TRBJ1-1; the table gives TRBD1 as D, unverified against the DNA. TRBV21-1 is marked as a pseudogene. The CDR3 totals 14 residues. The CDR3 DNA reads TGTGCCAGCAGTTCCGGAAGGGGTAGGACTGAAGCTTTCTTT. Protein sequence: CASSSGRGRTEAFF.

This chain connects TRBV5-1 to TRBJ1-1; the D gene is possibly TRBD1 (6 bases). From germline, CDR1 is SGHRS and CDR2 YFSETQ. The V end lost 5 bases, the J end lost 1 base, and 9 bases lay between the germline ends. The CDR3 extends over 13 amino acids. CDR3 residues: CASSSTGNTEAFF. The CDR3 DNA reads as TGCGCCAGCAGTTCGACAGGGAACACTGAAGCTTTCTTT.

The chain employs TRBV19 and TRBJ1-5; 7 bases agree with TRBD1. The germline V gene has CDR1 LNHDA and CDR2 SQIVND (reference sequence). V lost 6 bases and J lost 2; bases outside the gene matches: 10. The CDR3 sequence is 16 residues long. The CDR3 loop reads CASSLTGARGNQPQHF. The CDR3 DNA sequence: TGTGCCAGTAGCCTTACAGGGGCCAGAGGCAATCAGCCCCAGCATTTT.

The chain joins TRBV5-1 to TRBJ2-5; 9 bases are shared with TRBD1. The CDR3 consists of 14 residues. Germline lookup yields CDR1 SGHRS and CDR2 YFSETQ. With V trimmed by 2 bases and J by 5 bases, 4 bases remained unmatched. The CDR3 protein is CASSFTGGSETQYF. CDR3 in DNA: TGCGCCAGCAGCTTTACAGGGGGCAGTGAGACCCAGTACTTC.

This clone was detected only a few times. The V and J genes are TRBV13 and TRBJ1-2; weak D call: TRBD1 (6 bases). Germline V gene data show CDR1 as PRHDT and CDR2 as FYEKMQ (reference sequence). Trimming removed 0 bases from V and 4 bases from J, with 9 bases in between. The CDR3 is 14 amino acids. The CDR3 sequence: CASSLGGGTYGYTF. CDR3 in DNA: TGTGCCAGCAGCTTAGGAGGGGGTACCTATGGCTACACCTTC.